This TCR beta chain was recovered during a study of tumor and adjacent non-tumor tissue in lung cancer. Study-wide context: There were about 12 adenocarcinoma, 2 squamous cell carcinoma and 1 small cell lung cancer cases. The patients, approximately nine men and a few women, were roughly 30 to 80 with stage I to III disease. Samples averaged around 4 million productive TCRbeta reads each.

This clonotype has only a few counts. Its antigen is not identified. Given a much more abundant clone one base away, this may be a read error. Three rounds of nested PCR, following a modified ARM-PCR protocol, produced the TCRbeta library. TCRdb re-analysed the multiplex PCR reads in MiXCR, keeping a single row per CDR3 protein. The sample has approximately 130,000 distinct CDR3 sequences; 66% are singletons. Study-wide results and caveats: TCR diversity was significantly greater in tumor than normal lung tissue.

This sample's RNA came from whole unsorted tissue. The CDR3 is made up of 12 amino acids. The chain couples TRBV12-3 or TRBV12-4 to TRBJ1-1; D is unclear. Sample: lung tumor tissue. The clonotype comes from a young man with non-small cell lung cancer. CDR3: CAGSFWSKEAFF. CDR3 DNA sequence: TGTGCCGGCAGTTTCTGGAGCAAGGAAGCTTTCTTT.